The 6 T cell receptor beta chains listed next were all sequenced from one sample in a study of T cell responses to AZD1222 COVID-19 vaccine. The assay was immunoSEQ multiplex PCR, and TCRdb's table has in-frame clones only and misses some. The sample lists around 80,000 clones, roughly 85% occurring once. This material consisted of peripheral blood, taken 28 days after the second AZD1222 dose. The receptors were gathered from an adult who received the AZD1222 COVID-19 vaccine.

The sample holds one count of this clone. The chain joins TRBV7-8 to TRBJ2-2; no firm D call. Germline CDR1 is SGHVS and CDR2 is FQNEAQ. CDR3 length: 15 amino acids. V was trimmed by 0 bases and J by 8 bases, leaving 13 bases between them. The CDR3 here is CASSLALGSSGELFF. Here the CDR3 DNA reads TGTGCCAGCAGCTTAGCCCTAGGTAGCTCTGGGGAGCTGTTTTTT.

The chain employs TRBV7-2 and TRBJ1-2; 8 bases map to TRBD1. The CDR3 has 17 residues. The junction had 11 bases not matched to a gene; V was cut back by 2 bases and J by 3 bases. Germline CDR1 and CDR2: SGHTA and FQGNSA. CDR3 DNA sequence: TGTGCCAGCAGCTTACTTCCCGAGACAGGGGAACACTATGGCTACACCTTC. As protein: CASSLLPETGEHYGYTF.

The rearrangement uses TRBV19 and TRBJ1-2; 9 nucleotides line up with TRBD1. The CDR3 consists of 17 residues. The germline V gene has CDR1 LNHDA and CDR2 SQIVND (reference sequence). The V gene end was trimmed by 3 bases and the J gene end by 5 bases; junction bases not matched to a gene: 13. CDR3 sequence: CASSISGQGARIYGYTF. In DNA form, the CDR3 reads TGTGCCAGTAGTATCTCGGGACAGGGAGCTAGAATTTATGGCTACACCTTC.

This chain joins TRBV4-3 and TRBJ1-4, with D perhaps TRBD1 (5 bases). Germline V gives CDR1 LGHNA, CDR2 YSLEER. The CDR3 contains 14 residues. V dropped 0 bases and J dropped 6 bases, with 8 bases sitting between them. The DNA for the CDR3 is TGCGCCAGCAGCCAAGATTCAGGGTATGAAAAACTGTTTTTT. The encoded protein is CASSQDSGYEKLFF.

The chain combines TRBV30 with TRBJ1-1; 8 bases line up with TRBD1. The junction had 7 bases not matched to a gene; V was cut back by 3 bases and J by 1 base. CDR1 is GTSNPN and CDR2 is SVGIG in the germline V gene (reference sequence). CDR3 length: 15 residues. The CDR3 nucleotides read TGTGCCTGGAGGCGGACAGGGCAGGAGAACACTGAAGCTTTCTTT. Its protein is CAWRRTGQENTEAFF.

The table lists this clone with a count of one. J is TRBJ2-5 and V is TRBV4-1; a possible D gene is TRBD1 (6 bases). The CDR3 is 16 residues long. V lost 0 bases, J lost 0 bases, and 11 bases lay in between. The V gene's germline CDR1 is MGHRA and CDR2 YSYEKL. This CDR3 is CASSQDTGLYQETQYF. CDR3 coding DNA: TGCGCCAGCAGCCAAGATACAGGGTTATACCAAGAGACCCAGTACTTC.